This paragraph covers one T cell receptor beta chain sequence. Sequenced by immunoSEQ multiplex PCR; TCRdb stores in-frame clones only, minus some. Here the sample spans around 58,000 clones, 65% to 90% being singletons. The source of the sample is a study of blood T cell repertoires in COVID-19. Study in general: Sources were T cells, B-cell-depleted T cells, or PBMCs; the material itself was cDNA or gDNA.

CDR3 size: 15 residues. The V end was cut by 6 bases, the J end by 5 bases, with 19 bases between. In germline, CDR1 is LNHDA, CDR2 SQIVND (reference sequence). The source of this sequence is a human donor in a cohort sampled during active COVID-19. This chain links TRBV19 with TRBJ1-2, with D maybe TRBD1 (5 bases). The sample taken for sequencing was peripheral blood. The CDR3 sequence is CASSISNQGSYGYTF. The DNA for the CDR3 is TGTGCCAGTAGCATATCAAATCAGGGATCATATGGCTACACCTTC.